These 19 T cell receptor beta chains were all obtained from the same sample, sequenced in a study of blood T cell repertoires in COVID-19. Here immunoSEQ multiplex PCR was the method, and the copy in TCRdb shows in-frame clones only, minus some. Of about 380,000 clones in the sample, approximately 90% were seen once. The sample taken for sequencing was PBMCs or T cells enriched from blood (not recorded which). These receptors were collected from a woman under 30 who had recovered from COVID-19.

This sequence joins TRBV19 and TRBJ1-2, with D possibly TRBD1 on 6 matching bases. The V end lost 8 bases, the J end lost 4 bases, and 23 bases lay between the germline ends. Germline CDR1 is LNHDA and CDR2 is SQIVND (reference sequence). CDR3 length equals 16 residues. Here the CDR3 reads CASGAILSGTRYGYTF. CDR3 nucleotide sequence: TGTGCCAGTGGGGCTATCCTTTCCGGGACACGCTATGGCTACACCTTC.

The rearrangement links TRBV3-1 (or the pseudogene TRBV3-2) to TRBJ2-3; 11 nucleotides align to TRBD2. The CDR3 is 16 residues long. Per the germline V gene, CDR1 is LGHDT and CDR2 is YNNKEL (reference sequence). V lost 5 bases and J lost 3; bases outside the gene matches: 7. The CDR3, as DNA: TGTGCCAGCAGCGCCGTAGCGGGGGGGCCGACAGATACGCAGTATTTT. The encoded protein is CASSAVAGGPTDTQYF.

The CDR3 protein is CASSQGRDRVYNEQFF. CDR3 in DNA: TGCGCCAGCAGCCAAGGACGGGACAGGGTCTACAATGAGCAGTTCTTC. The rearrangement joins TRBV4-3 to TRBJ2-1; 9 nucleotides agree with TRBD1. Germline V lookup: CDR1 LGHNA, CDR2 YSLEER. This CDR3 is 16 amino acids long. The V gene end was trimmed by 1 base and the J gene end by 3 bases; junction bases not matched to a gene: 4.

Note on this clone: The same CDR3 also results from other DNA sequences found in this sample. This chain uses TRBV5-6 with TRBJ2-7; D is unclear. V lost 0 bases, J lost 4 bases, and 5 bases lay in between. The CDR3 is made up of 12 amino acids. Germline CDR1 is SGHDT and CDR2 is YYEEEE. The CDR3 reads CASSLDGYEQYF. CDR3 DNA sequence: TGTGCCAGCAGCTTGGACGGTTACGAGCAGTACTTC.

The V call is TRBV24-1, the J call TRBJ2-3; 10 bases map to TRBD2. The CDR3 has 18 residues. V gave up 3 bases and J gave up 0 bases; unmatched junction bases: 8. Per germline, CDR1 KGHDR and CDR2 SFDVKD. Written as DNA, the CDR3 is TGTGCCACCAGTGATCCTTCTACTAGCGGGATGAGCACAGATACGCAGTATTTT. It encodes CATSDPSTSGMSTDTQYF.

This chain connects TRBV7-9 to TRBJ2-2; D possibly corresponds to TRBD2 (5 bases). The V end was cut by 5 bases, the J end by 4 bases, with 8 bases between. Germline V lookup: CDR1 SEHNR, CDR2 FQNEAQ (reference sequence). The length of the CDR3 is 13 residues. The CDR3, as DNA: TGTGCCAGCAGCCCCGCGGGCACCGGGGAGCTGTTTTTT. It specifies CASSPAGTGELFF. Together with reference TRBV7-9 and TRBJ2-2, the CDR3 gives the full variable domain: DTGVSQNPRHKITKRGQNVTFRCDPISEHNRLYWYRQTLGQGPEFLTYFQNEAQLEKSRLLSDRFSAERPKGSFSTLEIQRTEQGDSAMYLCASSPAGTGELFFGEGSRLTVL.

The V and J genes are TRBV30 and TRBJ1-1; 7 bases agree with TRBD1. After removal of 3 bases from V and 5 bases from J, the junction contained 9 bases not matched to a gene. CDR1 and CDR2 from the germline V gene are GTSNPN and SVGIG (reference sequence). CDR3 size: 14 residues. The CDR3 reads CAWRLEGARTEAFF. The CDR3 bases are TGTGCCTGGAGATTGGAGGGGGCGCGGACTGAAGCTTTCTTT.

The V gene is TRBV7-9, the J gene TRBJ1-2, with a weak D call TRBD1 (5 bases). Germline V gives CDR1 SEHNR, CDR2 FQNEAQ (reference sequence). The V end lost 5 bases, the J end lost 7 bases, and 14 bases lay between the germline ends. This CDR3 is built from 13 residues. CDR3 sequence: CASSLTSGLGYTF. CDR3 nucleotides: TGTGCCAGCAGCCTCACATCAGGGCTTGGCTACACCTTC.

The CDR3, as DNA: TGTGCCAGTCGACAGGGGGGCACAGATACGCAGTATTTT. Protein sequence: CASRQGGTDTQYF. This chain connects TRBV6-4 to TRBJ2-3; 9 nucleotides align to TRBD1. Germline lookup yields CDR1 MRHNA and CDR2 SNTAGT. J gave up 1 base and V 9 bases, and 2 bases lay outside the gene matches. CDR3 size: 13 residues.

This clone was seen only a few times. This chain links TRBV5-4 with TRBJ1-2; D remains ambiguous. This CDR3 spans 13 amino acids. The ends were cut back, 0 bases at V and 8 bases at J, with 11 bases in the middle. The germline gives CDR1 SGHNT, CDR2 YYREEE (reference sequence). CDR3 amino acids: CASSLVEAPGYTF. The DNA for the CDR3 is TGTGCCAGCAGCTTGGTAGAAGCCCCCGGCTACACCTTC.

This clone was counted once. This chain links TRBV7-3 with TRBJ2-1, with TRBD2 matching 8 bases. CDR3 length: 16 residues. J lost 2 bases, V lost 5 bases, and 8 bases had no gene match. Germline V gene data show CDR1 as SGHTA and CDR2 as FQGTGA. In DNA, the CDR3 is TGTGCCAGCAGCCTCGTGATAGCGGGGACCTACAATGAGCAGTTCTTC. It yields the protein CASSLVIAGTYNEQFF.

The table lists this clone with a few counts. The chain carries TRBV6-5 and TRBJ1-4, with TRBD1 matching over 9 bases. The trim removed 7 bases at V and 8 bases at J, leaving 5 bases unmatched. The CDR3 totals 13 residues. Germline-derived CDR1 and CDR2 are MNHEY and SVGAGI. The CDR3 protein is CASMDRGYEKLFF. The CDR3 DNA reads TGTGCCAGCATGGACAGGGGTTACGAAAAACTGTTTTTT.

The chain links TRBV2 to TRBJ2-5; 10 positions match TRBD1. The CDR3 consists of 16 residues. Losses at the gene ends were 0 bases for V and 4 bases for J; bases not matched to a gene: 5. Germline V CDR1 and CDR2: SNHLY, FYNNEI. In nucleotides, the CDR3 is TGTGCCAGCAGTGAAGCGCGGGGGGACAGGGGAGAGACCCAGTACTTC. Protein: CASSEARGDRGETQYF.

The V gene is TRBV9, the J gene TRBJ1-3; 9 nucleotides align to TRBD1. The junction had 10 bases not matched to a gene; V was cut back by 6 bases and J by 0 bases. CDR1 and CDR2 from the germline V gene are SGDLS and YYNGEE. The CDR3 totals 17 residues. CDR3 sequence reads: CASKAQGASFSGNTIYF. The CDR3, as DNA: TGTGCCAGCAAAGCACAGGGGGCCAGTTTCTCTGGAAACACCATATATTTT.

Only one count was recorded for this clone. The chain uses TRBV27 and TRBJ1-6, with D possibly matching TRBD1 (5 bases). V lost 3 bases and J lost 4, with 13 bases in between. CDR3 size: 16 residues. Germline loops: CDR1 MNHEY, CDR2 SMNVEV (reference sequence). CDR3 DNA: TGTGCCAGCAGTTTCGGTCCGCAGGGTTATAATTCACCCCTCCACTTT. Its protein is CASSFGPQGYNSPLHF.

The chain combines TRBV29-1 with TRBJ1-1, with D unclear. The CDR3 is made up of 12 amino acids. Germline CDR1 SQVTM, CDR2 ANQGSEA. Between the trimmed V and J ends, which lost 6 bases and 5 bases, there was a span of 13 bases. This chain's CDR3 is CSVSWTQTEAFF. CDR3 sequence (DNA): TGCAGCGTCTCTTGGACTCAGACTGAAGCTTTCTTT.

DNA for the CDR3: TGTGCTAGTGGTCCGTCCCCTGGACAGGCGGGGCAGTTCTTC. This translates into CASGPSPGQAGQFF. The chain links TRBV12-5 to TRBJ2-1, with 7 nucleotides matching TRBD1. The CDR3 runs 14 residues. Losses at the gene ends were 5 bases for V and 12 bases for J; bases not matched to a gene: 13. The germline gives CDR1 LGHNT, CDR2 FRNRAP.

The V and J genes are TRBV6-2 or TRBV6-3 and TRBJ2-7; maybe TRBD1 (6 bases). The germline CDR1 and CDR2 sequences are MNHEY and SVGEGT. V lost 5 bases, J lost 2 bases, and 34 bases lay in between. CDR3 length: 21 amino acids. Here the CDR3 DNA reads TGTGCCAGCAGTCACCCACCCCCTCGGGGATTTAGGGGGTCGGGAACCTACGAGCAGTACTTC. It translates to CASSHPPPRGFRGSGTYEQYF.

The chain employs TRBV2 and TRBJ1-2, with D hard to call. V was trimmed by 3 bases and J by 4 bases, leaving 6 bases between them. CDR1 is SNHLY, CDR2 FYNNEI, per germline. The CDR3 has 12 amino acids. The chain's CDR3 is CASSEESYGYTF. The CDR3 region has the DNA TGTGCCAGCAGTGAGGAGAGCTATGGCTACACCTTC.